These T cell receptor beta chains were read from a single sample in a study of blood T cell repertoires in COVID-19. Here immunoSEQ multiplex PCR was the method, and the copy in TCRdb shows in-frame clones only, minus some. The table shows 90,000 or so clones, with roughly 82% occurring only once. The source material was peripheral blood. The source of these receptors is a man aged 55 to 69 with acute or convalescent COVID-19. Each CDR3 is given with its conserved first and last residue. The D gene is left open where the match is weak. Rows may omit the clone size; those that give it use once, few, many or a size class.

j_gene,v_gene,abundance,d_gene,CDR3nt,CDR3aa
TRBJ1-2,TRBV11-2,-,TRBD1,TGTGCCAGCAGAGACCTCAGGGGGCGAGATGGCTACACCTTC,CASRDLRGRDGYTF
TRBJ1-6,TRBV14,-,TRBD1,TGTGCCAGCAGCCTAATGACAGGGACTTCACCCCTCCACTTT,CASSLMTGTSPLHF
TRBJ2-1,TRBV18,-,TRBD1,TGTGCCAGCTCGCTGGGTACAGGGGCAGGGAATGAGCAGTTCTTC,CASSLGTGAGNEQFF
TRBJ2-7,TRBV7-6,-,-,TGTGCCAGCAGCTTACGGGGGGACAACTCCTACGAGCAGTACTTC,CASSLRGDNSYEQYF
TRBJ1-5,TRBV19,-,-,TGTGCCAGTAGCACCCCTCGGGGTCAGCCCCAGCATTTT,CASSTPRGQPQHF
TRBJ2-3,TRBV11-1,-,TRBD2,TGTGCCAGCAGCTCAACTAGCGGGGGGCAATATACGCAGTATTTT,CASSSTSGGQYTQYF
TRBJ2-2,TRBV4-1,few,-,TGCGCCAGCAGCCATGGCCGGGTAACCGGGGAGCTGTTTTTT,CASSHGRVTGELFF
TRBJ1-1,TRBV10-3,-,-,TGTGCCATCAGTGAACTTAACACTGAAGCTTTCTTT,CAISELNTEAFF
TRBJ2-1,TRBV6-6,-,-,TGTGCCAGCAGGCTAGCGAGCTCCTACAATGAGCAGTTCTTC,CASRLASSYNEQFF
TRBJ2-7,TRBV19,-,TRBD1,TGTGCCAGTAGTTCGGGACAGAGCTCCTACGAGCAGTACTTC,CASSSGQSSYEQYF
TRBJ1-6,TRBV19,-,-,TGTGCCAGCCGGCGGACAGCCGGTGGTAATTCACCCCTCCACTTT,CASRRTAGGNSPLHF
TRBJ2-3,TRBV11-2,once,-,TGTGCCAGCAGCTTAGACAGATCCACAGATACGCAGTATTTT,CASSLDRSTDTQYF
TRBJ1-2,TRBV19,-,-,TGTGCCAGTATCCCAAGCTGGGCCAGGCGGGGTTATGGCTACACCTTC,CASIPSWARRGYGYTF
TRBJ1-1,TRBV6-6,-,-,TGTGCCAGCAGTTACTCGAGAAACACTGAAGCTTTCTTT,CASSYSRNTEAFF
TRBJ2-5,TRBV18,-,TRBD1,TGTGCCAGCTCAGCCTCGACAGGGATACAAGAGACCCAGTACTTC,CASSASTGIQETQYF
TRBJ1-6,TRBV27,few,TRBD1,TGTGCCAGCAGTTTATCAGGGGGCGCGTGGAATTCACCCCTCCACTTT,CASSLSGGAWNSPLHF
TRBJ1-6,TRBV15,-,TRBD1,TGTGCTACCTCAGGGGGTAATTCACCCCTCCACTTT,CATSGGNSPLHF
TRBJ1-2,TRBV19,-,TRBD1,TGTGCCAGTAGTACCTCCGGGACAGGGGGCATCAACTATGGCTACACCTTC,CASSTSGTGGINYGYTF
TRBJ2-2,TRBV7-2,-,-,TGTGCCAGCAGCCCCTCCTCCAGAACCGGGGAGCTGTTTTTT,CASSPSSRTGELFF
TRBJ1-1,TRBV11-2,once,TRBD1,TGTGCCAGCAGCGGCAGACAGGGTATAGGGACTGAAGCTTTCTTT,CASSGRQGIGTEAFF
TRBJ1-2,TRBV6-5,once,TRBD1,TGTGCCAGCAGTTACTACGAGGGGGCGCGGGGCTACACCTTC,CASSYYEGARGYTF
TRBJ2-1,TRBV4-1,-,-,TGCGCCAGCAGCCAAGGGCAGGGGAATGAGCAGTTCTTC,CASSQGQGNEQFF
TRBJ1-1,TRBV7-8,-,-,TGTGCCAGCAGCTTGGGGGAGGGCGGAATCCGGAACACTGAAGCTTTCTTT,CASSLGEGGIRNTEAFF
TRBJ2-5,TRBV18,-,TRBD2,TGTGCCAGCTCACCACCGGGACTAGCGGGGGTTAAAGAGACCCAGTACTTC,CASSPPGLAGVKETQYF
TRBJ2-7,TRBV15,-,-,TGTGCCACCAGCACCCGCGACAGGCGAGCCTACGAGCAGTACTTC,CATSTRDRRAYEQYF
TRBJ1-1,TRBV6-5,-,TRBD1,TGTGCCAGCAGATATGAGGGGGCGGGCACTGAAGCTTTCTTT,CASRYEGAGTEAFF
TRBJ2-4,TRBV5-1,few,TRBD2,TGCGCCAGCAGCCAACCCGGGACTAGCGGGAAAAACATTCAGTACTTC,CASSQPGTSGKNIQYF
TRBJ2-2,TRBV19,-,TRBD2,TGTGCCAGTAGTACGGTAGCGGGAACGGGGGGGAGAACCGGGGAGCTGTTTTTT,CASSTVAGTGGRTGELFF
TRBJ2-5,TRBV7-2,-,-,TGTGCCAGCAGCTCCCGGACTCCTACCCAAGAGACCCAGTACTTC,CASSSRTPTQETQYF
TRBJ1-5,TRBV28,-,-,TGTGCCAGCAGTCCACTTTTTGGAGGGCCTCAGCCCCAGCATTTT,CASSPLFGGPQPQHF
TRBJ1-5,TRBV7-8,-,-,TGTGCCAGCAGCTTAGGGCAGAATCAGCCCCAGCATTTT,CASSLGQNQPQHF
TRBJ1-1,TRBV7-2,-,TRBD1,TGTGCCAGCAGCTTACTCGGGACAGTTGAAAACACTGAAGCTTTCTTT,CASSLLGTVENTEAFF
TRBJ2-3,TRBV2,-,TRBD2,TGTGCCAGCAGTGAGGCTAGCGGGAGCACAGATACGCAGTATTTT,CASSEASGSTDTQYF
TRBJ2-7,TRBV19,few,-,TGTGCCAGTAGTATAACATGGGCCGTCTCCTACGAGCAGTACTTC,CASSITWAVSYEQYF
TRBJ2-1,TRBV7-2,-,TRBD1,TGTGCCAGCAGCGTCACAGGGGGTCCGGGGAATGAGCAGTTCTTC,CASSVTGGPGNEQFF
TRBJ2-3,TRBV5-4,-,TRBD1,TGTGCCAGCAGCTTCTCGGACAGGGCAGATACGCAGTATTTT,CASSFSDRADTQYF
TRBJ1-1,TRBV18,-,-,TGTGCCAGCTCCCCCGCCCAGGGCTTTCAAGCTTTCTTT,CASSPAQGFQAFF
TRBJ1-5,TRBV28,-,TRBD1,TGTGCCAGCAGTTCCACCCGACAGGGAAGGAGCAATCAGCCCCAGCATTTT,CASSSTRQGRSNQPQHF
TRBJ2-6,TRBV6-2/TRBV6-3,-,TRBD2,TGTGCCAGCAGTTACGCGGGGGGCGGGGGGTTATCTGGGGCCAACGTCCTGACTTTC,CASSYAGGGGLSGANVLTF
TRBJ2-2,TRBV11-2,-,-,TGTGCCAGCAGCGCCCTACTAGTTTCGAACACCGGGGAGCTGTTTTTT,CASSALLVSNTGELFF
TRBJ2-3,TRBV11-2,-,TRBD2,TGTGCCAGCAGCCCTCGCGGGGGGCGGGCAGATACGCAGTATTTT,CASSPRGGRADTQYF
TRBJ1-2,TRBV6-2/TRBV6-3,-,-,TGTGCCAGCAGTTATGGACTCTATGGCTACACCTTC,CASSYGLYGYTF
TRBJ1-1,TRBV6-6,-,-,TGTGCCAGCAGCCGGAGGGCGGAGAACACTGAAGCTTTCTTT,CASSRRAENTEAFF
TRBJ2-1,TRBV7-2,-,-,TGTGCCAGCAGCTACATAAATTACAATGAGCAGTTCTTC,CASSYINYNEQFF
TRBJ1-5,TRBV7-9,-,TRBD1,TGTGCCAGCAGCTGGAGACAGGGGGCCCCCCAGCATTTT,CASSWRQGAPQHF
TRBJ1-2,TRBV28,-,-,TGTGCCAGCAGTCTCGGGGGGGCGTCCGGGACAATCTATGGCTACACCTTC,CASSLGGASGTIYGYTF
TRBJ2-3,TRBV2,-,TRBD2,TGTGCCAGCAGTGTTCCTAGCGGGGGGGTTAAGGGAACAGATACGCAGTATTTT,CASSVPSGGVKGTDTQYF
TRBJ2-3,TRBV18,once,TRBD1,TGTGCCAGCTCACCGCGGACAGGGCATAGTAGCACAGATACGCAGTATTTT,CASSPRTGHSSTDTQYF
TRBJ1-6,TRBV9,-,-,TGTGCCAGCAGCGTAGAACAGGGTCATTCACCCCTCCACTTT,CASSVEQGHSPLHF
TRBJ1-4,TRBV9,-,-,TGTGCCAGCAGCGTACACCACGGGGAAAAACTGTTTTTT,CASSVHHGEKLFF
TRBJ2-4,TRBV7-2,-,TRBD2,TGTGCCAGCAGCTTAAGCGGGGGGGCCCCAAACATTCAGTACTTC,CASSLSGGAPNIQYF
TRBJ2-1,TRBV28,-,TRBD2,TGTGCCAGCGGTCAAAAGCAGCGGGGGTATAAGTACAATGAGCAGTTCTTC,CASGQKQRGYKYNEQFF